Below, one T cell receptor beta chain is given with its context. Its antigen is currently unknown. A sample-barcoded 5' primer and a J-beta primer mix were used in a second PCR of roughly 7 to 11 cycles. TCRdb processed the 5' RACE reads anew with MiXCR; each CDR3 protein has one entry. The repertoire holds 1.2 million to 1.5 million distinct CDR3 sequences, with 45% to 70% as singletons. The data were taken from a study of blood T cells in healthy people across ages. Overall study: For every two T cells, template switching captured about one barcoded beta molecule.

Study results and limitations: For the donors, CMV status was unknown and possibly confounded expanded clonotype changes. One million T cells yielded diversity estimates that were considered underestimates.

The TCR was taken from a man between 18 and 35 years old in good health. The sample taken for sequencing was blood.

CDR3 DNA sequence: TGCAGCGTTCTCTTATCCGGGGAGCTGTTTTTT. It yields the protein CSVLLSGELFF. V usage is TRBV29-1 and J usage is TRBJ2-2; no firm D call. The CDR3 is 11 residues long. Per the germline V gene, CDR1 is SQVTM and CDR2 is ANQGSEA. Trimming took off 5 bases at V and 6 bases at J, with 7 bases between the two ends.